These 25 T cell receptor beta chains came from one sample sequenced in a study of blood T cells in healthy people across ages. Together with a sample-barcoded 5' primer, a J-beta primer mix was included in a second PCR lasting about 7 to 11 cycles. TCRdb called the 5' RACE reads again in MiXCR, with one record for every CDR3 protein. The sample lists about 1,000,000 distinct CDR3 sequences, over 35% occurring once. The sample consisted of blood. All receptors come from a woman aged 55-69 years in good health.

The chain employs TRBV14 and TRBJ2-7; D gene unclear. The germline V gene has CDR1 SGHDN and CDR2 FVKESK. This CDR3 region has 14 residues. Trimming stripped 0 bases from V and 0 bases from J, with 6 bases between. CDR3 nucleotide sequence: TGTGCCAGCAGCCAAGATTGGGGCTCCTACGAGCAGTACTTC. Protein: CASSQDWGSYEQYF.

This clonotype was detected ten times or more. V and J are TRBV9 and TRBJ2-1; D may be TRBD1 (5 bases). CDR1 is SGDLS and CDR2 is YYNGEE in the germline V gene. The CDR3 spans 15 residues. The V end lost 0 bases, the J end lost 0 bases, and 7 bases lay between the germline ends. Here the CDR3 DNA reads TGTGCCAGCAGCGTAGGACAGAGCTCCTACAATGAGCAGTTCTTC. Residues: CASSVGQSSYNEQFF.

This clonotype was seen only a few times. The V call is TRBV20-1, the J call TRBJ2-7; 9 bases align to TRBD1. CDR1 and CDR2 (germline): DFQATT, SNEGSKA (reference sequence). V was clipped by 3 bases and J by 1 base; unmatched bases: 7. The CDR3 extends over 15 amino acids. CDR3 in amino acids: CSARGDRGRSYEQYF. CDR3 bases: TGCAGTGCTAGGGGAGACAGGGGGAGGTCCTACGAGCAGTACTTC.

In DNA form, the CDR3 reads TGCGCCAGTGGACAGGGAGGAGGCACGCAGTATTTT. Translated: CASGQGGGTQYF. The V call is TRBV10-1, the J call TRBJ2-3; 8 bases match TRBD1. There are 12 residues in the CDR3. In germline, CDR1 is WNHNN, CDR2 SYGVQD (reference sequence). After removal of 9 bases from V and 9 bases from J, the junction contained 8 bases not matched to a gene.

There are a few counts of this clonotype. The chain carries TRBV9 and TRBJ2-7; 9 nucleotides align to TRBD2. J gave up 7 bases and V 3 bases, and 20 bases lay outside the gene matches. The germline gives CDR1 SGDLS, CDR2 YYNGEE. The CDR3 loop spans 18 amino acids. The CDR3 loop reads CASSARNSGRGSGNEQYF. The CDR3, as DNA: TGTGCCAGCAGCGCGCGAAATAGCGGGAGAGGGTCCGGCAATGAGCAGTACTTC. The whole variable domain, remainder taken from reference TRBV9 and TRBJ2-7, is DSGVTQTPKHLITATGQRVTLRCSPRSGDLSVYWYQQSLDQGLQFLIQYYNGEERAKGNILERFSAQQFPDLHSELNLSSLELGDSALYFCASSARNSGRGSGNEQYFGPGTRLTVT.

The genes are TRBV5-1 and TRBJ1-4, with 10 bases that match TRBD1. Losses at the gene ends were 4 bases for V and 5 bases for J; bases not matched to a gene: 8. Per germline, CDR1 SGHRS and CDR2 YFSETQ. The CDR3 runs to 16 residues. This CDR3 reads CASSPNLDRGNEKLFF. CDR3 sequence (DNA): TGCGCCAGCAGCCCGAATTTGGACAGGGGGAATGAAAAACTGTTTTTT.

Only a few counts were recorded for this clonotype. V is TRBV5-1 and J is TRBJ2-1; D is ambiguous. Judging by the DNA end, TRBJ2-7 fits better; the J call may be wrong. The germline gives CDR1 SGHRS, CDR2 YFSETQ. The CDR3 length is 15 residues. In nucleotides, the CDR3 is TGCGCCAGCAGCTTGGACGAGAGCTCCTACAATGAGCAGTACTTC. Its translation: CASSLDESSYNEQYF.

The V call is TRBV28, the J call TRBJ2-1; 12 bases align to TRBD2. Germline lookup yields CDR1 MDHEN and CDR2 SYDVKM. V lost 4 bases and J lost 7; bases outside the gene matches: 14. This CDR3 is 18 amino acids long. The CDR3: CASSSLIRLAGGLNEQFF. The CDR3 DNA follows: TGTGCCAGCAGTTCCCTTATAAGGCTAGCGGGAGGGCTAAATGAGCAGTTCTTC.

This clonotype showed up just a few times. The chain combines TRBV7-3 with TRBJ2-1, with D perhaps TRBD2 (6 bases). V dropped 5 bases and J dropped 0 bases, with 17 bases sitting between them. CDR1 SGHTA and CDR2 FQGTGA come from the germline V gene. The CDR3 totals 17 residues. CDR3 bases: TGTGCCAGCAGCCCTACGAGCGGGCAGAGCTCCTACAATGAGCAGTTCTTC. Its translation: CASSPTSGQSSYNEQFF. Filled out from reference TRBV7-3 and TRBJ2-1, the complete variable domain reads GAGVSQTPSNKVTEKGKYVELRCDPISGHTALYWYRQSLGQGPEFLIYFQGTGAADDSGLPNDRFFAVRPEGSVSTLKIQRTERGDSAVYLCASSPTSGQSSYNEQFFGPGTRLTVL.

The genes are TRBV20-1 and TRBJ1-2, with D unclear. V lost 0 bases and J 8 bases, leaving 16 bases between the germline ends. CDR1 DFQATT and CDR2 SNEGSKA come from the germline V gene (reference sequence). The CDR3 runs to 14 residues. The CDR3 region is CSAREGAGREGYTF. In DNA, the CDR3 is TGCAGTGCTAGAGAGGGCGCCGGGCGGGAAGGCTACACCTTC.

Notes on this clonotype: A read error may account for a junction end that differs from germline. This sequence joins TRBV27 and TRBJ1-2; no firm D call. The CDR3 extends over 16 amino acids. Germline V gene sequence: CDR1 MNHEY, CDR2 SMNVEV (reference sequence). In DNA form, the CDR3 reads TGTGTCAGCAGTTTGTCCGGGTCGGGCAAAAACTATGGCTACACCTTC. It encodes CVSSLSGSGKNYGYTF.

J is TRBJ2-5 and V is TRBV6-2 or TRBV6-3; D might be TRBD1 (6 bases). The V gene's germline CDR1 is MNHEY and CDR2 SVGEGT. There are 15 residues in the CDR3. V dropped 5 bases and J dropped 3 bases, with 16 bases sitting between them. CDR3 protein: CASSDKTGHKETQYF. For the CDR3, the DNA is TGTGCCAGCAGTGATAAGACGGGACACAAAGAGACCCAGTACTTC.

The chain employs TRBV18 and TRBJ2-7; 8 positions match TRBD1. Germline values: CDR1 KGHSH, CDR2 LQKENI. V gave up 5 bases and J gave up 3 bases; unmatched junction bases: 6. The CDR3 runs 14 residues. In nucleotides, the CDR3 is TGTGCCAGCTCAACCTCGGGACAGGTCTACGAGCAGTACTTC. Its protein is CASSTSGQVYEQYF.

This clonotype was recorded a few times. V gene TRBV18 combines with J gene TRBJ2-1; D is perhaps TRBD1 (5 bases). The CDR3 runs 12 residues. The germline V and J ends were trimmed by 4 bases and 9 bases, with 10 bases remaining between them. The germline V gene encodes CDR1 KGHSH and CDR2 LQKENI. The CDR3 coding sequence is TGTGCCAGCTCACGACAGTATATTGAGCAGTTCTTC. It codes for CASSRQYIEQFF.

As concerns this clonotype: A much larger clone differs from this one at a single base, so this may be a read error. J is TRBJ2-3 and V is TRBV20-1, with unresolved D. Germline V gene data show CDR1 as DFQATT and CDR2 as SNEGSKA (reference sequence). The CDR3 consists of 13 residues. The CDR3 nucleotides are TGCAGTGCTTTCTACCCGAGCACAGATGCGCAGTATTTT. Amino acid sequence: CSAFYPSTDAQYF.

This clonotype was found a few times. The chain links TRBV25-1 to TRBJ1-2, with D hard to call. The CDR3 loop spans 12 amino acids. Germline V CDR1 and CDR2: MGHDK, SYGVNS. Deletions cut 3 bases from V and 4 bases from J, with 6 bases between. CDR3 amino acids: CASSEDFYGYTF. The CDR3 bases are TGTGCCAGCAGTGAGGACTTCTATGGCTACACCTTC.

This clonotype turned up a few times. The chain joins TRBV6-5 to TRBJ1-4; a weak D match, TRBD1 (5 bases). Germline CDR1 reads MNHEY; CDR2 reads SVGAGI. With 6 bases removed from V and 5 bases from J, the gap between germline ends came to 16 bases. The CDR3 extends over 15 amino acids. CDR3: CASRDTGRENEKLFF. The CDR3 nucleotides read TGTGCCAGCAGGGACACCGGGAGAGAAAATGAAAAACTGTTTTTT.

The chain recombines TRBV5-1 with TRBJ2-1, with 10 bases that match TRBD2. CDR1 and CDR2 from the germline V gene are SGHRS and YFSETQ. The ends lost 0 bases at V and 6 bases at J; junction bases unmatched: 9. This CDR3 contains 17 residues. The CDR3 nucleotides read TGCGCCAGCAGCTTGGTGGCTAGCGGGAGAATGGGCAATGAGCAGTTCTTC. It is translated as CASSLVASGRMGNEQFF.

The table lists this clonotype with many counts. The chain carries TRBV27 and TRBJ1-2, with a possible D match to TRBD1 (6 bases). Per germline, CDR1 MNHEY and CDR2 SMNVEV (reference sequence). V lost 4 bases and J 6 bases, leaving 18 bases between the germline ends. The CDR3 is 15 residues long. CDR3 loop: CASSWGRGGRNGYTF. In DNA form, the CDR3 reads TGTGCCAGCAGTTGGGGTAGGGGGGGCAGGAATGGCTACACCTTC.

In its sample, this clonotype was seen many times. V usage is TRBV10-2 and J usage is TRBJ2-7; D is ambiguous. There are 13 residues in the CDR3. Germline loops: CDR1 WSHSY, CDR2 SAAADI. The ends were cut back, 4 bases at V and 0 bases at J, with 7 bases in the middle. The DNA of the CDR3 is TGCGCCAGCAGTGGTGGCGTCTCCTACGAGCAGTACTTC. Amino acids: CASSGGVSYEQYF.

The V call is TRBV5-5, the J call TRBJ2-1; 9 positions match TRBD1. The CDR3 runs to 17 residues. V dropped 2 bases and J dropped 5; count of bases not matched to a gene: 11. The germline V gene has CDR1 SGHKS and CDR2 YYEKEE (reference sequence). The CDR3 loop is CASSFRGGTGPNNEQFF. The CDR3 nucleotides read TGTGCCAGCAGCTTTCGGGGCGGGACAGGGCCTAACAATGAGCAGTTCTTC. The full variable domain, its missing parts supplied by reference TRBV5-5 and TRBJ2-1, is DAGVTQSPTHLIKTRGQQVTLRCSPISGHKSVSWYQQVLGQGPQFIFQYYEKEERGRGNFPDRFSARQFPNYSSELNVNALLLGDSALYLCASSFRGGTGPNNEQFFGPGTRLTVL.

This clonotype was counted between two and nine times. V is TRBV7-9 and J is TRBJ2-7, with 9 bases aligning to TRBD2. The CDR3 covers 15 residues. The germline V gene has CDR1 SEHNR and CDR2 FQNEAQ (reference sequence). V lost 8 bases and J lost 5; bases outside the gene matches: 13. The CDR3 protein is CASGRGLAGTDEQYF. The CDR3 DNA follows: TGTGCCAGCGGGAGGGGGCTAGCGGGGACAGACGAGCAGTACTTC. Complete variable domain (other parts from reference TRBV7-9 and TRBJ2-7): DTGVSQNPRHKITKRGQNVTFRCDPISEHNRLYWYRQTLGQGPEFLTYFQNEAQLEKSRLLSDRFSAERPKGSFSTLEIQRTEQGDSAMYLCASGRGLAGTDEQYFGPGTRLTVT.

This clonotype was counted only a few times. J is TRBJ2-5 and V is TRBV6-5, with 9 bases matching TRBD2. This CDR3 has 15 amino acids. Germline trimming cut 0 bases from V and 5 bases from J; bases unmatched to any gene: 4. Germline V lookup: CDR1 MNHEY, CDR2 SVGAGI. This chain's CDR3 is CASSYSGGRGETQYF. In nucleotides, the CDR3 is TGTGCCAGCAGTTACTCCGGCGGGAGGGGGGAGACCCAGTACTTC.

V gene TRBV5-1 combines with J gene TRBJ2-1; the D call may be TRBD1 or TRBD2 (7 bases each). V lost 2 bases, J lost 5 bases, and 17 bases lay in between. This CDR3 region has 16 residues. The V gene's germline CDR1 is SGHRS and CDR2 YFSETQ. The CDR3: CASSFTTGRVHNEQFF. The CDR3 region has the DNA TGCGCCAGCAGCTTCACGACAGGGAGGGTCCACAATGAGCAGTTCTTC.

The rearrangement links TRBV12-3 or TRBV12-4 to TRBJ1-4, with TRBD1 as a possible D gene (5 bases). This CDR3 is 16 amino acids long. Deletions cut 7 bases from V and 3 bases from J, with 18 bases between. CDR3 in DNA: TGTGCCAGCAACACCCAGACAGAGCGAGCTAATGAAAAACTGTTTTTT. Translated: CASNTQTERANEKLFF.